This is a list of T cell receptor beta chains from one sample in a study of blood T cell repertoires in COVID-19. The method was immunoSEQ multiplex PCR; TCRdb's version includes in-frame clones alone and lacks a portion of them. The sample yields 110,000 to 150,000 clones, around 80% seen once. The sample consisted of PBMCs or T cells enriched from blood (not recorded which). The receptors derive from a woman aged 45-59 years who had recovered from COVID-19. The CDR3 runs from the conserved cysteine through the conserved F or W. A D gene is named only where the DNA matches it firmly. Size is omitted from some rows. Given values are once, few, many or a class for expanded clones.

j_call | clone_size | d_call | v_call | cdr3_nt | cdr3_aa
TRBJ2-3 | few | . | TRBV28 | TGTGCCAGCACTTCCCCTAGGACTACAGATACGCAGTATTTT | CASTSPRTTDTQYF
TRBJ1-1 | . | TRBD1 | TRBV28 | TGTGCCAGCAAATTAGAACAGGGGACAGCTTTCTTT | CASKLEQGTAFF
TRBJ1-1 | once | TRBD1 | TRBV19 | TGTGCCAGTAGTATTGGCGGGGGACAGGGGACTGAAGCTTTCTTT | CASSIGGGQGTEAFF
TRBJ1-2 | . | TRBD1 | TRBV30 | TGTGCCTGGAGTGTACCGGGCAGGGGGGCCTATGGCTACACCTTC | CAWSVPGRGAYGYTF
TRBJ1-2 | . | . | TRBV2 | TGTGCCAGCATTTATTCGGGGGGTCATGGCTACACCTTC | CASIYSGGHGYTF
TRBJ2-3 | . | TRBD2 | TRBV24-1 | TGTGCCACCAGTGAACCCACTAGCGGCAACCAGGGTACGCAGTATTTT | CATSEPTSGNQGTQYF
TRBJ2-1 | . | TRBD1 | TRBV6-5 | TGTGCCACGGGGGGACAGGGTTTGTGGTGGTTCTTC | CATGGQGLWWFF
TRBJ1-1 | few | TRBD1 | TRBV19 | TGTGCCAGTGGGGACAGCCTGAACACTGAAGCTTTCTTT | CASGDSLNTEAFF
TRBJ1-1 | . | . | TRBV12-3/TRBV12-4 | TGTGCCAGCAGTCGACAGGTAGGCACTGAAGCTTTCTTT | CASSRQVGTEAFF
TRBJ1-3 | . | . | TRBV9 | TGTGCCAGCAGCGTAGAACCGGGGAGTGGAAACACCATATATTTT | CASSVEPGSGNTIYF
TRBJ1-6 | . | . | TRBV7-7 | TGTGCCAGCAGCTCCGAGACACTGTTTAGCTCCTATAATTCACCCCTCCACTTT | CASSSETLFSSYNSPLHF
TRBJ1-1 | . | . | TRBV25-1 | TGTGCCAGCAGTGAACGGGGAAGTATGAACACTGAAGCTTTCTTT | CASSERGSMNTEAFF
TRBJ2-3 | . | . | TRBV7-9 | TGTGCCAGCAGCTTAGTTACGCTTAGGGGAGATACGCAGTATTTT | CASSLVTLRGDTQYF
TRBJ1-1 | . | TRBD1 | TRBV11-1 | TGTGCCAGCAGCCCGGGACAGGGTAGCCTGAACACTGAAGCTTTCTTT | CASSPGQGSLNTEAFF
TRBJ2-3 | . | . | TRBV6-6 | TGTGCCAGCACCTACGCAGATACGCAGTATTTT | CASTYADTQYF